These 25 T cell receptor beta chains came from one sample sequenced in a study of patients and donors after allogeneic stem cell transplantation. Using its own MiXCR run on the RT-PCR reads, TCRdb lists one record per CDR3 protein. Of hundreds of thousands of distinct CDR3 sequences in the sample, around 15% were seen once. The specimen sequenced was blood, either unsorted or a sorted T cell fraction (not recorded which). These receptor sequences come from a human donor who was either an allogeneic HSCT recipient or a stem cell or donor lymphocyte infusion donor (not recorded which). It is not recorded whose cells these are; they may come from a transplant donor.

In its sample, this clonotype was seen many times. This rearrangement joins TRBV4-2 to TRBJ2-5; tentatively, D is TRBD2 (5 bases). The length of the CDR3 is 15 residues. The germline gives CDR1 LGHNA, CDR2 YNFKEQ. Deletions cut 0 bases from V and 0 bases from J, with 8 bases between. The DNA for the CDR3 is TGTGCCAGCAGCCAAGAGCTGACTAACCAAGAGACCCAGTACTTC. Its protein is CASSQELTNQETQYF.

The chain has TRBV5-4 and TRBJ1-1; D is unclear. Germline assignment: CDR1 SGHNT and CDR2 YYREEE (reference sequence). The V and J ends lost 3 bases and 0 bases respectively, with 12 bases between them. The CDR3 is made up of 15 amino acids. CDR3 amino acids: CASSSQSTVNTEAFF. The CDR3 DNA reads TGTGCCAGCAGCTCGCAATCGACGGTGAACACTGAAGCTTTCTTT.

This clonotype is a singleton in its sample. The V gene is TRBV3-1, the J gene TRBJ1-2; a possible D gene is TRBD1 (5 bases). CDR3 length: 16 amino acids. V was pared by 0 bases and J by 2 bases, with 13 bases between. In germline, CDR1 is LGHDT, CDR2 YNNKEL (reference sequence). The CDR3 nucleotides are TGTGCCAGCAGCCAAGATTTGGGGACGCCCAACTATGGCTACACCTTC. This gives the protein CASSQDLGTPNYGYTF.

DNA of the CDR3: TGTGCCAGGATACAGGGGGCCCCGGGCTTCGACGAGCAGTACTTC. It is translated as CARIQGAPGFDEQYF. This chain joins TRBV6-1 and TRBJ2-7; 9 nucleotides line up with TRBD1. Germline assignment: CDR1 MNHNS and CDR2 SASEGT. V shed 9 bases, J shed 5 bases, and the junction held 14 bases outside the gene matches. The CDR3 has 15 residues.

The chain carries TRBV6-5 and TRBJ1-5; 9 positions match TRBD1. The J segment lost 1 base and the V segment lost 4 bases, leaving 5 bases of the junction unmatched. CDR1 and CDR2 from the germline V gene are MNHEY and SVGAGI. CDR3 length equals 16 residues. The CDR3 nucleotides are TGTGCCAGCAGTTCCGCACAGGGGGCGAGCAATCAGCCCCAGCATTTT. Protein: CASSSAQGASNQPQHF.

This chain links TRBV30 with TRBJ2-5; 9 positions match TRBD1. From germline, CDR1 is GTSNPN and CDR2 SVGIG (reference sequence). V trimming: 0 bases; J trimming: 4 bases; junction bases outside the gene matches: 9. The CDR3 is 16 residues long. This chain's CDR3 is CAWSVKHRGRGETQYF. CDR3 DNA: TGTGCCTGGAGTGTAAAACACAGGGGGCGCGGAGAGACCCAGTACTTC.

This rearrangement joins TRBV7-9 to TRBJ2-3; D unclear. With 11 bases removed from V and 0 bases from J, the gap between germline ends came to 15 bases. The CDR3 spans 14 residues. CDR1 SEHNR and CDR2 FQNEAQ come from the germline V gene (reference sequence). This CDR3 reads CAGSLAVSTDTQYF. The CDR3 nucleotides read TGTGCCGGAAGCTTGGCCGTTAGCACAGATACGCAGTATTTT.

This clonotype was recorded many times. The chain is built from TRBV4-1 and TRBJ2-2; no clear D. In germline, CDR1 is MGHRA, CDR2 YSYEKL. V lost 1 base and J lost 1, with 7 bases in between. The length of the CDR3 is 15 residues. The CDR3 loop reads CASSQAEMNTGELFF. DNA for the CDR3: TGCGCCAGCAGCCAAGCGGAGATGAACACCGGGGAGCTGTTTTTT.

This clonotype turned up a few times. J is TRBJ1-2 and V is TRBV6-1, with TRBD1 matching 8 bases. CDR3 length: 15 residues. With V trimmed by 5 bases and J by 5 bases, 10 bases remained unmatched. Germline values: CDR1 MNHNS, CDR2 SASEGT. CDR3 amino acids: CASSPSGTGRYGYTF. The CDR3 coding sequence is TGTGCCAGCAGTCCCTCCGGGACAGGACGGTATGGCTACACCTTC.

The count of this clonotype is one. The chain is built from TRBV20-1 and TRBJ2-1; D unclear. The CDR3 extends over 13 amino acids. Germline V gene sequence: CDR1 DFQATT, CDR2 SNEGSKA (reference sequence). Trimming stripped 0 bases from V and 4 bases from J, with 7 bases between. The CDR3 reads CSARDLTYNEQFF. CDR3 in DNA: TGCAGTGCTAGAGATTTGACTTACAATGAGCAGTTCTTC.

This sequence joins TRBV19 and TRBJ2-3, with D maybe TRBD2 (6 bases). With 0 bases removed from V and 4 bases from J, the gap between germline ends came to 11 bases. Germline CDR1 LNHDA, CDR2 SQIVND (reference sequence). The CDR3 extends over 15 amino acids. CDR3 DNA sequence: TGTGCCAGTAGTATAGACGGGAGAGGCCCAGATACGCAGTATTTT. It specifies CASSIDGRGPDTQYF.

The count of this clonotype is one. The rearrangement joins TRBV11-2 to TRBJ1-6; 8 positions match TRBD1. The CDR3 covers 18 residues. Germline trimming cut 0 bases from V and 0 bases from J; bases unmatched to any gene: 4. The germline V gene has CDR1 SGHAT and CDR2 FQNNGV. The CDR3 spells CASSLEVQGASYNSPLHF. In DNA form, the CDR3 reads TGTGCCAGCAGCTTAGAAGTCCAGGGGGCCTCCTATAATTCACCCCTCCACTTT.

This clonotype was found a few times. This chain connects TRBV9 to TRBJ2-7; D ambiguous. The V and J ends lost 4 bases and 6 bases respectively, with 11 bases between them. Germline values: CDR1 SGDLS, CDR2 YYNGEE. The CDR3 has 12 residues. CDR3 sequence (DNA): TGTGCCAGCAGCATGAACTCCCCCGAGCAGTACTTC. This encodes CASSMNSPEQYF.

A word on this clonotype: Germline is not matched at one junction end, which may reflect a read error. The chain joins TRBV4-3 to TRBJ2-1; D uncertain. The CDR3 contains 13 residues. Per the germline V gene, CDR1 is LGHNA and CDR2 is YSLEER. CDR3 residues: CDSSQVRTGEQFF. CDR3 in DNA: TGCGACAGCAGCCAAGTAAGAACGGGCGAGCAGTTCTTC.

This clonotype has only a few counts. Here the CDR3 DNA reads TGTGCCAGCAGTTACCCTAGACAGGGGGCGAACACCGGGGAGCTGTTTTTT. Its translation: CASSYPRQGANTGELFF. V gene TRBV6-5 combines with J gene TRBJ2-2; 9 nucleotides agree with TRBD1. The CDR3 is 17 residues long. Trimming took 2 bases from V and 0 from J; bases not matched to a gene: 4. The germline V gene has CDR1 MNHEY and CDR2 SVGAGI.

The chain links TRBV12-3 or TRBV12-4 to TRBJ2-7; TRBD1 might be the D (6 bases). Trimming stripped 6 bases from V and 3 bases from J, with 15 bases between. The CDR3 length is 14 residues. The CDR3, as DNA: TGTGCCAGCAGCCGGGACATACCCATCTACGAGCAGTACTTC. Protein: CASSRDIPIYEQYF.

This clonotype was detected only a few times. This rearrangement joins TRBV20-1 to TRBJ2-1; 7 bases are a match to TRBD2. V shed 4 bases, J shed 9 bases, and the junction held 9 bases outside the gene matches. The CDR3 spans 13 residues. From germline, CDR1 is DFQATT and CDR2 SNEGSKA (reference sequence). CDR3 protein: CSAISRERGEQFF. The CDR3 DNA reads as TGCAGTGCTATTTCGCGGGAGCGGGGTGAGCAGTTCTTC.

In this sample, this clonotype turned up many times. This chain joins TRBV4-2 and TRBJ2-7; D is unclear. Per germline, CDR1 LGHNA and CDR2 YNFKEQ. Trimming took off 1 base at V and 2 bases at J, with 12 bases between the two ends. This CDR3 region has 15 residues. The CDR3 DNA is TGTGCCAGCAGCCAAGTTGCAGGTGAGGCCTACGAGCAGTACTTC. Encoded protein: CASSQVAGEAYEQYF.

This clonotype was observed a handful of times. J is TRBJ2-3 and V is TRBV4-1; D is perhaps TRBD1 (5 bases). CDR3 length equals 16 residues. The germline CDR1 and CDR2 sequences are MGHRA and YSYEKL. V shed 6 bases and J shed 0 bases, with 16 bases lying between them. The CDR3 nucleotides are TGCGCCAGCAGACAACAGTGCAGGGTTAGCACAGATACGCAGTATTTT. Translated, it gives CASRQQCRVSTDTQYF.

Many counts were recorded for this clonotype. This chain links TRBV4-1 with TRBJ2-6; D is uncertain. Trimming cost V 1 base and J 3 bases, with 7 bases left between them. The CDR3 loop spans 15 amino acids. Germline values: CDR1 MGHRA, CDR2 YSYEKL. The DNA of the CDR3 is TGCGCCAGCAGCCAAGGCCTCGTTGGGGCCAACGTCCTGACTTTC. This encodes CASSQGLVGANVLTF.

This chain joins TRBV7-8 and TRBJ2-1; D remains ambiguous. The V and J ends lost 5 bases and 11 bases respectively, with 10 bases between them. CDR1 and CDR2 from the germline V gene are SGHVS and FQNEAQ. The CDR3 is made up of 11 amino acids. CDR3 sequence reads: CASSVHRKQFF. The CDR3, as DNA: TGTGCCAGCAGCGTCCACCGAAAGCAGTTCTTC. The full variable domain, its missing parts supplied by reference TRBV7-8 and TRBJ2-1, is GAGVSQSPRYKVAKRGQDVALRCDPISGHVSLFWYQQALGQGPEFLTYFQNEAQLDKSGLPSDRFFAERPEGSVSTLKIQRTQQEDSAVYLCASSVHRKQFFGPGTRLTVL.

CDR3 region: CASTWGQGASYEQYF. CDR3 nucleotide sequence: TGTGCCAGCACCTGGGGACAGGGGGCCTCCTACGAGCAGTACTTC. The chain couples TRBV12-3 or TRBV12-4 to TRBJ2-7, with 12 bases aligning to TRBD1. The CDR3 has 15 residues. V gave up 7 bases and J gave up 0 bases; unmatched junction bases: 4.

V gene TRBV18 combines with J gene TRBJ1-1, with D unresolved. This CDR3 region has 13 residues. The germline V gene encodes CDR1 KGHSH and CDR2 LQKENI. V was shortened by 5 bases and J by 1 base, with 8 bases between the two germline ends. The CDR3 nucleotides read TGTGCCAGCTCAGCCAAATCGAACACTGAAGCTTTCTTT. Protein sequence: CASSAKSNTEAFF.

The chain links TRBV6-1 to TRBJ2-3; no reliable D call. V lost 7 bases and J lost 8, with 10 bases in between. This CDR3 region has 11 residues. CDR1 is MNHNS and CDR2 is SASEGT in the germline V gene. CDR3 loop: CASNLPRTQYF. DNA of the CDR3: TGTGCCAGCAATCTCCCGCGTACGCAGTATTTT.

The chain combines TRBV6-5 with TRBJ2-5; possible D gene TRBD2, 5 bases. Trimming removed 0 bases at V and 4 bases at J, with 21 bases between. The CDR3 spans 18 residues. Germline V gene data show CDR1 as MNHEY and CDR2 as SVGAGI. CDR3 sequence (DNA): TGTGCCAGCAGTTACTCCAAGAGTAGCTGGGAGATGCGAGAGACCCAGTACTTC. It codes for CASSYSKSSWEMRETQYF.